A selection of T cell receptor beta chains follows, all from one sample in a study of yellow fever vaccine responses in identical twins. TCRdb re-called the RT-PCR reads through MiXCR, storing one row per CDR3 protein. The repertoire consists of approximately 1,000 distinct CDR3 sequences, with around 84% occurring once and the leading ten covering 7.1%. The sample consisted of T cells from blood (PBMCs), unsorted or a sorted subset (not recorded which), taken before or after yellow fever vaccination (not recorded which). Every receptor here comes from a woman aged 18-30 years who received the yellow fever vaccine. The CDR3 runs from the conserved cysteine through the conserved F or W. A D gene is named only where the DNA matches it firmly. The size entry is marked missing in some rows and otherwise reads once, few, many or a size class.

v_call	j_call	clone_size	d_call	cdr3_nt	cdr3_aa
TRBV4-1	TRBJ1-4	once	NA	TGCGCCAGCAGCCAAGTCCTGGGAGTAAAACTGTTTTTT	CASSQVLGVKLFF
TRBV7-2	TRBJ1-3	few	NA	TGTGCCAGCAGCTTAGCGGCCATGGGATCTCGCTCTGGAAACACCATATATTTT	CASSLAAMGSRSGNTIYF
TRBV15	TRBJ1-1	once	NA	TGTGCCACCAGCAGAGGGCCAGTCACTGAAGCTTTCTTT	CATSRGPVTEAFF
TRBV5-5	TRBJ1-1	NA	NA	TGTGCCAGCAGCCCCCGGGACCGCTTAGCTTTCTTT	CASSPRDRLAFF
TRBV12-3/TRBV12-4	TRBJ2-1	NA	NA	TGTGCCAGCAGTTCATGGAGAATCAATGAGCAGTTCTTC	CASSSWRINEQFF
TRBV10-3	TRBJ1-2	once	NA	TGTGCCATCAGTGAGTCTTTCTATGGGGGAGCTGGCTACACCTTC	CAISESFYGGAGYTF
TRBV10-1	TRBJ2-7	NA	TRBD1	TGCGCCAGCAGTAAGGGACAGGGATCCTACGAGCAGTACTTC	CASSKGQGSYEQYF
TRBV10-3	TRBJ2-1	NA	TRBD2	TGTGCCGTCTCAAGGCGGGTAGCGGGAGAGGATGAGCAGTTCTTC	CAVSRRVAGEDEQFF
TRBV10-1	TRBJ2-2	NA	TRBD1	TGCGCCAGCAGTGAAATGCAGGGGGCTCAGAACACCGGGGAGCTGTTTTTT	CASSEMQGAQNTGELFF
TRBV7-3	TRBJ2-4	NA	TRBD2	TGTGCCAGCAGCTTAACACCCGGGACTAGCAAAGGCAAAAACATTCAGTACTTC	CASSLTPGTSKGKNIQYF
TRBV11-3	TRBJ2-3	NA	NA	TGTGCCAGCACCGCGACAGGCTCAAGCACAGATACGCAGTATTTT	CASTATGSSTDTQYF
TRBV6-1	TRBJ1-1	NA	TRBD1	TGTGCCAGCAGAGGACAGGGTTTCGTGCACACTGAAGCTTTCTTT	CASRGQGFVHTEAFF
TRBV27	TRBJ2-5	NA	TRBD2	TGTGCCAGCAGTTTTTACGGGACTAGCGGGGGGGCACGTTGGGAGACCCAGTACTTC	CASSFYGTSGGARWETQYF
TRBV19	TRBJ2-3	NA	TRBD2	TGTGCCAGTAGCCCTAGCGGAGGCCCTTTGTGGGATACGCAGTATTTT	CASSPSGGPLWDTQYF
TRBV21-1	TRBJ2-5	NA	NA	TGTGCCAGCAGCAAAGCGAGTAAGGAGGCCGGGGGAGAGACCCAGTACTTC	CASSKASKEAGGETQYF
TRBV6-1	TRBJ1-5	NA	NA	TGTGCCAGCAGGGGGGAGGGGGGCAATCAGCCCCAGCATTTT	CASRGEGGNQPQHF
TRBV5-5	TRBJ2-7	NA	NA	TGTGCCAGCAGCCCTGGACCCACTAGGTGGAACGAGCAGTACTTC	CASSPGPTRWNEQYF
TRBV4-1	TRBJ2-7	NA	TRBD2	TGCGCCAGCAGCGCAAGATCTAGCGGGAGTGAGCAGTACTTC	CASSARSSGSEQYF
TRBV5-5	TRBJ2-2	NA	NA	TGTGCCAGCAGCTTGGATGCGACAGGTTACACCGGGGAGCTGTTTTTT	CASSLDATGYTGELFF
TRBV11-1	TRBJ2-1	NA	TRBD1	TGTGCCAGCAGCTTAGCAGGGGGCGAAAACAATGAGCAGTTCTTC	CASSLAGGENNEQFF
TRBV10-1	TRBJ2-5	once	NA	TGCGCCAGCAGTGAGGGACGGACCCAAGAGACCCAGTACTTC	CASSEGRTQETQYF
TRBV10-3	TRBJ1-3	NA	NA	TGTGCCGCTCGAGGCTTCTCTGGAAACACCATATATTTT	CAARGFSGNTIYF
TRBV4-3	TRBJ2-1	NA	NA	TGCGCCAGCAGCCAAGTGGGTCTGTACAATGAGCAGTTCTTC	CASSQVGLYNEQFF
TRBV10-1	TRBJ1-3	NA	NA	TGCGCCAGCAGTGAGGCCAGCTCTGGAAACACCATATATTTT	CASSEASSGNTIYF
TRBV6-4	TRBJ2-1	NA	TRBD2	TGTGCCAGCAGCTTAGCGGGGGGGTCCAATGAGCAGTTCTTC	CASSLAGGSNEQFF
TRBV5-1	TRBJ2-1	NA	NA	TGCGCCAGCAGCTTGGCACCCCTCGGCTACAATGAGCAGTTCTTC	CASSLAPLGYNEQFF
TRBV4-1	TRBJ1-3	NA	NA	TGCGCCAGCAGCCAAGATCACCCTGGAAACACCATATATTTT	CASSQDHPGNTIYF
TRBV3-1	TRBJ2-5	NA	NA	TGTGCCAGCAGCCAAGGAAACCAAGAGACCCAGTACTTC	CASSQGNQETQYF
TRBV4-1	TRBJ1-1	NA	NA	TGCGCCAGCAGCCAAGTGGGCCGTCAGGGAAACACTGAAGCTTTCTTT	CASSQVGRQGNTEAFF
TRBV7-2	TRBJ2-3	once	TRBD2	TGTGCCAGCACTCAAAGACTAGCGGGAAGCACAGATACGCAGTATTTT	CASTQRLAGSTDTQYF
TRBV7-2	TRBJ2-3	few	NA	TGTGCCAGCAGTACTCAGCACAGTTATTATAGCACAGATACGCAGTATTTT	CASSTQHSYYSTDTQYF
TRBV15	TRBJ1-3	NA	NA	TGTGCCACCAGCAGAGTAGGGGGAAACACCATATATTTT	CATSRVGGNTIYF
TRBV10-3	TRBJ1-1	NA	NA	TGTGCCATCAGTAACCCCCGGGACGGACTAGGTGAAGCTTTCTTT	CAISNPRDGLGEAFF
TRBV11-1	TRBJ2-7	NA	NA	TGTGCCAGCAGCTTAGGCGGCGGGGTCATTGGTAACGAGCAGTACTTC	CASSLGGGVIGNEQYF
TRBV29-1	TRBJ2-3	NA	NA	TGCAGCGTTGAAAAACAGGGAGGTAGAGATACGCAGTATTTT	CSVEKQGGRDTQYF
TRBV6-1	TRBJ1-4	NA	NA	TGTGCCAGCAATACCGGACAGTCAACTAATGATAAACTGTTTTTT	CASNTGQSTNDKLFF
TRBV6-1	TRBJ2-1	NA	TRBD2	TGTGCCAGCAGTGAGCGCGGGAGGGTCTACAATGAGCAGTTCTTC	CASSERGRVYNEQFF
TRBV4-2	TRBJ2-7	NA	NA	TGTGCCAGCAGCCAAGATTCCACTCCCACCTACGAGCAGTACTTC	CASSQDSTPTYEQYF
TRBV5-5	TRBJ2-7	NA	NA	TGTGCCAGCAGCCCATTGCTAGGGGGAGGGAACGAGCAGTACTTC	CASSPLLGGGNEQYF
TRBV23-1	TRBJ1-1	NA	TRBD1	TGCGCCACCCAACAGAGGGGGCCCAGGAACACTGAAGCTTTCTTT	CATQQRGPRNTEAFF
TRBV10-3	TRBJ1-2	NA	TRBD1	TGTGCCATCAGTACCGACAGGGGCGGTGGCTACACCTTC	CAISTDRGGGYTF
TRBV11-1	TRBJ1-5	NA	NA	TGTGCCAGCAGCTCGGACCTAGTTAGCAATCAGCCCCAGCATTTT	CASSSDLVSNQPQHF
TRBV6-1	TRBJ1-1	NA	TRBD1	TGTGCCAGCAGTGGACATTTAGACAGGGCTAACCTTGAAGCTTTCTTT	CASSGHLDRANLEAFF
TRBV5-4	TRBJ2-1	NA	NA	TGTGCCAGCAGCCGTTTGGGGGGTTACAATGAGCAGTTCTTC	CASSRLGGYNEQFF
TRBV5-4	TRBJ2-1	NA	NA	TGTGCCAGCAGCTTTATCAGTACGGACAATGAGCAGTTCTTC	CASSFISTDNEQFF
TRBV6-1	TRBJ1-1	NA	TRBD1	TGTGCCAGCGGAGGGGGCAACACTGAAGCTTTCTTT	CASGGGNTEAFF
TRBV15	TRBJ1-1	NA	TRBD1	TGTGCCACCAGCATAGAGGGGGCCCGGGGTTACACTGAAGCTTTCTTT	CATSIEGARGYTEAFF
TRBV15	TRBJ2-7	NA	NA	TGTGCCACCAGCAGAGACGGTGGCTACGAGCAGTACTTC	CATSRDGGYEQYF